The following is a TCR beta chain sequence with its context. What it binds is not known. Individually, cDNA molecules had unique molecular identifiers attached to them. TCRdb redid the calling of the 5' RACE reads with MiXCR, one entry per CDR3 protein. The sample lists tens of thousands of distinct CDR3 sequences; 9.5% were seen once. These data originate in a study of early T cells in non-severe SARS-CoV-2 infection. Findings and caveats of the study: VDJdb matching, biased toward anti-spike CD8 responses, missed private and CD4 specificities.

The clonotype comes from an adult who was a healthcare worker with PCR-confirmed SARS-CoV-2 infection or an uninfected control (not recorded which). Sequenced material: whole blood.

CDR3 bases: TGTGCCAGCAGCCCCCGGGTAGGGACTACTTTCACAGATACGCAGTATTTT. This codes for CASSPRVGTTFTDTQYF. V is TRBV7-2 and J is TRBJ2-3, with TRBD2 matching over 7 bases. Germline V gives CDR1 SGHTA, CDR2 FQGNSA. CDR3 length equals 17 residues. V lost 5 bases and J lost 2; bases outside the gene matches: 13.